These 29 T cell receptor beta chains came from one sample sequenced in a study of metastatic and nonmetastatic thyroid tumors. Patients had received no treatment of any kind before thyroid surgery. TCRdb ran MiXCR on the PCR reads. The data show 20,000 or so clones, with roughly 23% seen just once and approximately 8.1% held by the top ten. The specimen sequenced was adjacent normal tissue. Receptors were obtained from a female donor with papillary thyroid cancer or a benign thyroid nodule (not recorded which). Some clones in this sample may be carry-over from other donors' samples.

In this sample, this clone turned up a few times. The CDR3 loop is CASRRRTGSNQPQHF. The CDR3 DNA reads as TGTGCCAGCAGGAGACGGACAGGGAGCAATCAGCCCCAGCATTTT. V is TRBV6-1 and J is TRBJ1-5; 8 bases fit TRBD1. Germline V lookup: CDR1 MNHNS, CDR2 SASEGT. J was trimmed by 1 base and V by 6 bases; bases with no gene match: 5. The CDR3 has 15 residues.

The rearrangement uses TRBV20-1 and TRBJ2-3, with TRBD2 identical over 12 bases. V was pared by 5 bases and J by 6 bases, with 6 bases of the junction left unmatched. Looked up from germline, CDR1 is DFQATT and CDR2 is SNEGSKA (reference sequence). The CDR3 is 14 amino acids. The CDR3 spells CSAPSSGRGDTQYF. The DNA for the CDR3 is TGCAGTGCTCCGTCTAGCGGGAGGGGGGATACGCAGTATTTT.

V is TRBV7-9 and J is TRBJ1-1; D gene ambiguous. The CDR3 spans 14 residues. Germline loops: CDR1 SEHNR, CDR2 FQNEAQ (reference sequence). CDR3 in amino acids: CVTLGGAFNTEAFF. The CDR3 nucleotides are TGTGTTACGTTAGGTGGAGCTTTTAACACTGAAGCTTTCTTT.

V and J are TRBV7-2 and TRBJ2-7, with a possible D match to TRBD2 (5 bases). The CDR3 sequence is 13 residues long. The germline CDR1 and CDR2 sequences are SGHTA and FQGNSA. The germline V and J ends were trimmed by 1 base and 5 bases, with 9 bases remaining between them. The CDR3 protein is CASSLENGDEQYF. The CDR3 DNA sequence: TGTGCCAGCAGCTTAGAGAACGGGGACGAGCAGTACTTC.

On this clone itself: One end of the junction does not line up with germline, which may come from a read error. The chain is built from TRBV7-2 and TRBJ2-7; D is uncertain. Germline V gene data show CDR1 as SGHTA and CDR2 as FQGNSA. This CDR3 is built from 14 residues. In DNA, the CDR3 is TGTGCCGGCAGCTTAGCCACTATCTCGGTCGAGCAGTACTTC. Translated: CAGSLATISVEQYF. Complete variable domain (other parts from reference TRBV7-2 and TRBJ2-7): GAGVSQSPSNKVTEKGKDVELRCDPISGHTALYWYRQSLGQGLEFLIYFQGNSAPDKSGLPSDRFSAERTGGSVSTLTIQRTQQEDSAVYLCAGSLATISVEQYFGPGTRLTVT.

The chain has TRBV7-2 and TRBJ1-1; 9 nucleotides align to TRBD1. From germline, CDR1 is SGHTA and CDR2 FQGNSA. With 6 bases clipped from V and 2 bases from J, the junction kept 4 bases outside the gene matches. The CDR3 consists of 14 residues. The CDR3 region is CASRQGAINTEAFF. CDR3 coding DNA: TGTGCCAGCAGACAGGGGGCGATTAACACTGAAGCTTTCTTT.

This clone was seen only a few times. Its ends do not fully match the called genes, so a read error is possible. The CDR3 here is CASSSGTENYEHYF. The DNA for the CDR3 is TGTGCCAGCTCCTCCGGGACAGAAAACTACGAGCATTACTTC. V usage is TRBV27 and J usage is TRBJ2-7; 7 bases line up with TRBD1. The CDR3 totals 14 residues. Germline lookup yields CDR1 MNHEY and CDR2 SMNVEV (reference sequence).

This clone occurred a few times. The J gene is TRBJ2-7, the V gene TRBV19; the D gene is possibly TRBD2 (6 bases). The CDR3 has 13 residues. CDR1 and CDR2 (germline): LNHDA, SQIVND (reference sequence). Trimming took 5 bases from V and 5 from J, leaving 13 bases between them. CDR3 sequence reads: CASSFGGMNEQYF. DNA for the CDR3: TGTGCCAGTAGTTTCGGGGGAATGAACGAGCAGTACTTC.

This clone is labeled medium-sized. V usage is TRBV6-1 and J usage is TRBJ1-3; no clear D gene. Germline CDR1 is MNHNS and CDR2 is SASEGT. The CDR3 loop spans 15 amino acids. Trimming pared 7 bases from V and 3 bases from J, leaving 16 bases between. CDR3 sequence reads: CASTQPRRNGNTIYF. CDR3 in DNA: TGTGCCAGCACCCAACCGCGAAGAAATGGAAACACCATATATTTT.

The chain has TRBV20-1 and TRBJ1-1, with 11 bases aligning to TRBD1. Unmatched junction bases numbered 10, after V lost 5 bases and J lost 5 bases. The CDR3 runs to 15 residues. Looked up from germline, CDR1 is DFQATT and CDR2 is SNEGSKA (reference sequence). DNA of the CDR3: TGCAGTGCTGCCCGACGGACAGGGGGCATAACTGAAGCTTTCTTT. It encodes CSAARRTGGITEAFF.

This sequence joins TRBV11-2 and TRBJ2-2, with D perhaps assigned TRBD1 or TRBD2 (5 bases each). V gave up 5 bases and J gave up 5 bases, with 18 bases separating them. Looked up from germline, CDR1 is SGHAT and CDR2 is FQNNGV. The CDR3 is 16 residues long. The CDR3 loop is CASSLQRGRGTGELFF. CDR3 sequence (DNA): TGTGCCAGCAGCCTTCAACGGGGCCGTGGTACCGGGGAGCTGTTTTTT.

The chain recombines TRBV3-1 with TRBJ2-5; 8 nucleotides align to TRBD1. This CDR3 comprises 15 residues. The germline CDR1 and CDR2 sequences are LGHDT and YNNKEL (reference sequence). With 5 bases clipped from V and 4 bases from J, the junction kept 9 bases outside the gene matches. The CDR3 sequence: CASSGTGGGVETQYF. CDR3 DNA sequence: TGTGCCAGCAGCGGAACAGGGGGTGGGGTAGAGACCCAGTACTTC.

This clone was seen a handful of times. The V and J genes are TRBV12-3 or TRBV12-4 and TRBJ2-7; 7 bases line up with TRBD2. The V and J ends lost 6 bases and 4 bases, in that order; junction bases with no gene match: 12. This CDR3 has 15 amino acids. In DNA form, the CDR3 reads TGTGCCAGCAGGGTCTGGGCGGGAGAAATGTACGAGCAGTACTTC. This sequence encodes CASRVWAGEMYEQYF.

This chain uses TRBV7-2 with TRBJ2-7; TRBD2 agrees at 7 bases. The V gene end was trimmed by 5 bases and the J gene end by 3 bases; junction bases not matched to a gene: 4. This CDR3 has 13 residues. The germline V gene encodes CDR1 SGHTA and CDR2 FQGNSA. This chain's CDR3 is CASSTWGGYEQYF. The CDR3 nucleotides read TGTGCCAGCAGCACTTGGGGGGGCTACGAGCAGTACTTC. Variable domain in full (rest from reference TRBV7-2 and TRBJ2-7): GAGVSQSPSNKVTEKGKDVELRCDPISGHTALYWYRQSLGQGLEFLIYFQGNSAPDKSGLPSDRFSAERTGGSVSTLTIQRTQQEDSAVYLCASSTWGGYEQYFGPGTRLTVT.

This chain connects TRBV12-3 or TRBV12-4 to TRBJ2-2; 11 bases align to TRBD1. Trimming at V came to 4 bases and at J to 6 bases, leaving 4 bases not matched to a gene. This CDR3 has 15 amino acids. CDR3 in amino acids: CASSWGTGGAGELFF. DNA of the CDR3: TGTGCCAGCAGTTGGGGGACAGGGGGTGCCGGGGAGCTGTTTTTT.

This clone was recorded a few times. This chain links TRBV27 with TRBJ1-2; a possible D gene is TRBD1 (6 bases). The V end was cut by 2 bases, the J end by 3 bases, with 7 bases between. Germline CDR1 and CDR2: MNHEY and SMNVEV (reference sequence). The CDR3 runs to 13 residues. In DNA, the CDR3 is TGTGCCAGCAGTTTAAAGGGGGACTATGGCTACACCTTC. It is translated as CASSLKGDYGYTF.

Sample share makes this clone medium-sized (0.01 to 0.1%). The rearrangement links TRBV2 to TRBJ1-6; TRBD1 might be the D (5 bases). CDR1 and CDR2 from the germline V gene are SNHLY and FYNNEI. CDR3 size: 12 residues. Trimming pared 6 bases from V and 10 bases from J, leaving 10 bases between. The CDR3 DNA reads as TGTGCCAGCAGCAGGGATCCCTCACCCCTCCACTTT. Amino acids: CASSRDPSPLHF.

Judged by abundance, this clone is medium-sized. CDR3 in amino acids: CASSYSKQETYEQYF. In DNA, the CDR3 is TGTGCCAGCAGTTACTCGAAGCAGGAAACCTACGAGCAGTACTTC. The chain joins TRBV6-2 or TRBV6-3 to TRBJ2-7; D ambiguous. CDR3 length: 15 residues. The germline V gene encodes CDR1 MNHEY and CDR2 SVGEGT. V dropped 0 bases and J dropped 2 bases, with 11 bases sitting between them.

By proportion, this clone is medium-sized (0.01 to 0.1%). V is TRBV6-1 and J is TRBJ2-6, with a possible D match to TRBD2 (5 bases). V was trimmed by 9 bases and J by 0 bases, leaving 12 bases between them. CDR1 and CDR2 from the germline V gene are MNHNS and SASEGT. The CDR3 sequence is 15 residues long. The CDR3 region has the DNA TGTGCCAGTGTGGGAGACTCCTCTGGGGCCAACGTCCTGACTTTC. This translates into CASVGDSSGANVLTF.

This clone is deemed medium-sized. The chain is built from TRBV7-9 and TRBJ2-1; the D gene is possibly TRBD1 (5 bases). CDR3 length: 15 residues. Looked up from germline, CDR1 is SEHNR and CDR2 is FQNEAQ (reference sequence). Trimming took 1 base from V and 7 from J, leaving 14 bases between them. In DNA, the CDR3 is TGTGCCAGCAGCTTAGGGGCAGGGTGGGTAAATGAGCAGTTCTTC. Encoded protein: CASSLGAGWVNEQFF. The whole variable domain, remainder taken from reference TRBV7-9 and TRBJ2-1, is DTGVSQNPRHKITKRGQNVTFRCDPISEHNRLYWYRQTLGQGPEFLTYFQNEAQLEKSRLLSDRFSAERPKGSFSTLEIQRTEQGDSAMYLCASSLGAGWVNEQFFGPGTRLTVL.

This clone has ten or more counts. CDR3 protein: CASSLRDLTDTQYF. The DNA of the CDR3 is TGCGCCAGCAGCCTCCGGGACTTGACAGATACGCAGTATTTT. V is TRBV4-3 and J is TRBJ2-3; possible D gene TRBD2, 6 bases. Per germline, CDR1 LGHNA and CDR2 YSLEER. The V end lost 4 bases, the J end lost 3 bases, and 11 bases lay between the germline ends. The CDR3 runs 14 residues.

The rearrangement joins TRBV7-2 to TRBJ1-2; D gene unclear. The V gene lost 4 bases and the J gene lost 8 bases, with 14 bases spanning the gap. From germline, CDR1 is SGHTA and CDR2 FQGNSA. The CDR3 runs 13 residues. The CDR3 spells CASSSYISRGYTF. The CDR3 bases are TGTGCCAGCAGCTCGTACATATCTCGGGGCTACACCTTC.

This chain connects TRBV6-1 to TRBJ2-1, with 8 bases matching TRBD1. Trimming removed 5 bases from V and 3 bases from J; junction bases left unmatched: 9. CDR1 is MNHNS and CDR2 is SASEGT in the germline V gene. This CDR3 region has 16 residues. The CDR3 loop is CASSLSGGKFYNEQFF. In DNA form, the CDR3 reads TGTGCCAGCAGTCTTTCAGGGGGCAAATTCTACAATGAGCAGTTCTTC.

This clone is medium-sized in the sample. The chain joins TRBV12-3 or TRBV12-4 to TRBJ2-1; D not resolved. V lost 5 bases, J lost 6 bases, and 8 bases lay in between. The CDR3 consists of 12 residues. CDR3 nucleotides: TGTGCCAGCAGTGTCGGTTCCAATGAGCAGTTCTTC. Amino acids: CASSVGSNEQFF.

V usage is TRBV7-2 and J usage is TRBJ1-4; no firm D call. Germline loops: CDR1 SGHTA, CDR2 FQGNSA. Trimming took off 3 bases at V and 5 bases at J, with 13 bases between the two ends. This CDR3 comprises 15 residues. This CDR3 is CASSLGLAGNEKLFF. The CDR3, as DNA: TGTGCCAGCAGCTTGGGCCTAGCGGGGAATGAAAAACTGTTTTTT.

Within the sample, this clone is medium-sized. The chain joins TRBV6-4 to TRBJ2-6; the match to TRBD1 covers 12 bases. This CDR3 contains 18 residues. Germline loops: CDR1 MRHNA, CDR2 SNTAGT. Trimming removed 4 bases from V and 2 bases from J; junction bases left unmatched: 6. CDR3 region: CASSATGTGGAGANVLTF. CDR3 in DNA: TGTGCCAGCAGTGCCACCGGGACAGGGGGCGCTGGGGCCAACGTCCTGACTTTC.

In its sample, this clone was seen once. The genes are TRBV9 and TRBJ2-2; no clear D. The V and J ends lost 10 bases and 1 base respectively, with 11 bases between them. The germline V gene has CDR1 SGDLS and CDR2 YYNGEE. The CDR3 extends over 13 amino acids. The CDR3 spells CASGGWNTGELFF. The CDR3, as DNA: TGTGCCTCGGGTGGCTGGAACACCGGGGAGCTGTTTTTT.

The CDR3 nucleotides are TGTGCCAGCAGTGAGGGACTAGGAGTCACTGAGCAGTTCTTC. Translated, it gives CASSEGLGVTEQFF. This rearrangement joins TRBV27 to TRBJ2-1; 8 bases agree with TRBD2. V lost 5 bases to trimming and J lost 9 bases; unmatched junction nucleotides: 9. The CDR3 is made up of 14 amino acids. CDR1 MNHEY and CDR2 SMNVEV come from the germline V gene (reference sequence).

The rearrangement links TRBV6-2 or TRBV6-3 to TRBJ1-1; D is undetermined. The CDR3 loop spans 14 amino acids. V lost 6 bases and J 1 base, leaving 12 bases between the germline ends. From germline, CDR1 is MNHEY and CDR2 SVGEGT. The CDR3 DNA follows: TGTGCCAGCAGGCGGTCGGGGTGGAACACTGAAGCTTTCTTT. Amino acid sequence: CASRRSGWNTEAFF.